The sequence of this T cell receptor (beta chain) was determined in a study of blood T cell repertoires in COVID-19. Overall study context: Specimens from acute and convalescent COVID-19 originated in the United States, Italy and Spain.

Living in 24 US areas, the participants were between 18 and 89 years of age. Participants had their cohort set by participant-reported clinical history. Participants in the exposed group had met a COVID-19 case in the 2 weeks before joining the study. This table comes from immunoSEQ multiplex PCR, and its TCRdb copy is limited to in-frame clones, with some not included. The table includes about 320,000 clones, roughly 85% detected once. This clone was counted a few times. The trim removed 5 bases at V and 2 bases at J, leaving 5 bases unmatched. Germline V gene data show CDR1 as MDHEN and CDR2 as SYDVKM. The CDR3 runs 14 residues.

The specimen was PBMCs or T cells enriched from blood (not recorded which). This receptor was obtained from a woman aged 30 to 39 who had been exposed to COVID-19. This chain uses TRBV28 with TRBJ2-7; TRBD2 matches at 8 bases. Here the CDR3 DNA reads TGTGCCAGCAGTAGAGCGGGGGCCGCCTACGAGCAGTACTTC. This gives the protein CASSRAGAAYEQYF.